The 16 T cell receptor beta chains below all came from one sample that was sequenced in a study of blood T cell repertoires in COVID-19. This table comes from immunoSEQ multiplex PCR, and its TCRdb copy is limited to in-frame clones, with some not included. This sample yields 150,000 to 200,000 clones, of which approximately 81% are seen a single time; approximately 14% belongs to the top ten. Material for sequencing was peripheral blood. Every receptor here comes from a woman aged 70-85 years with COVID-19, enrolled during active disease.

This clone has a single count. This chain uses TRBV20-1 with TRBJ2-2; D not certain. Germline V gene lookup returns CDR1 DFQATT and CDR2 SNEGSKA (reference sequence). V dropped 3 bases and J dropped 0 bases, with 8 bases sitting between them. The CDR3 is made up of 14 amino acids. The CDR3 spells CSASASANTGELFF. For the CDR3, the DNA is TGCAGTGCTAGTGCCAGCGCGAACACCGGGGAGCTGTTTTTT.

The rearrangement joins TRBV6-5 to TRBJ1-2; D gene uncertain. Looked up from germline, CDR1 is MNHEY and CDR2 is SVGAGI. CDR3 length: 15 amino acids. Trimming took 5 bases from V and 7 from J, leaving 20 bases between them. The CDR3 sequence is CASSHHLRAVSGYTF. CDR3 in DNA: TGTGCCAGCAGTCATCACCTGAGGGCAGTCTCTGGCTACACCTTC.

The chain uses TRBV28 and TRBJ1-6; 8 positions agree with TRBD1. The CDR3 extends over 16 amino acids. The trim removed 5 bases at V and 6 bases at J, leaving 9 bases unmatched. Germline values: CDR1 MDHEN, CDR2 SYDVKM. The CDR3 is CASSEQTTGGNSPLHF. The CDR3 nucleotides read TGTGCCAGCAGTGAGCAGACAACAGGGGGTAATTCACCCCTCCACTTT. The full variable domain, with the rest looked up from reference TRBV28 and TRBJ1-6, is DVKVTQSSRYLVKRTGEKVFLECVQDMDHENMFWYRQDPGLGLRLIYFSYDVKMKEKGDIPEGYSVSREKKERFSLILESASTNQTSMYLCASSEQTTGGNSPLHFGNGTRLTVT.

The genes are TRBV9 and TRBJ2-1; 12 bases are shared with TRBD2. Germline loops: CDR1 SGDLS, CDR2 YYNGEE. V gave up 4 bases and J gave up 7 bases; unmatched junction bases: 12. There are 17 residues in the CDR3. CDR3: CASSPRASGRAGNEQFF. CDR3 bases: TGTGCCAGCAGCCCCCGGGCTAGCGGGAGGGCCGGGAATGAGCAGTTCTTC.

This clone was seen only once. The chain links TRBV18 to TRBJ1-3, with TRBD1 matching 8 bases. J lost 3 bases, V lost 3 bases, and 4 bases had no gene match. CDR1 KGHSH and CDR2 LQKENI come from the germline V gene. There are 15 residues in the CDR3. The CDR3 DNA reads TGTGCCAGCTCACCTGATGGGACAGGTGGAAACACCATATATTTT. Its protein product is CASSPDGTGGNTIYF.

This clone was found once. As DNA, the CDR3 is TGTGCCAGTAGGGGGGACAGGACTCTCTCTGGGGCCAACGTCCTGACTTTC. As protein: CASRGDRTLSGANVLTF. This rearrangement joins TRBV19 to TRBJ2-6, with 8 bases identical to TRBD1. Germline V gene data show CDR1 as LNHDA and CDR2 as SQIVND (reference sequence). This CDR3 is built from 17 residues. V gave up 6 bases and J gave up 0 bases; unmatched junction bases: 7.

The rearrangement joins TRBV4-1 to TRBJ2-1; D is perhaps TRBD2 (5 bases). V gave up 2 bases and J gave up 5 bases, with 7 bases separating them. Germline V lookup: CDR1 MGHRA, CDR2 YSYEKL. The CDR3 has 13 residues. The CDR3 sequence: CASSQLANNEQFF. CDR3 in DNA: TGCGCCAGCAGCCAACTAGCAAACAATGAGCAGTTCTTC.

J is TRBJ2-3 and V is TRBV23-1, with TRBD2 matching over 11 bases. TRBV23-1 is sorted into the ORF group, with uncertain function. The CDR3 covers 19 residues. V shed 0 bases, J shed 0 bases, and the junction held 8 bases outside the gene matches. The CDR3 DNA reads as TGCGCCAGCAGTCAATCCGCCCCCGGGACTAGCGGTAGCACAGATACGCAGTATTTT. Translation gives CASSQSAPGTSGSTDTQYF.

In DNA form, the CDR3 reads TGTGCCAGCAGCGCTCCGACAGGGACAGATACGCAGTATTTT. It specifies CASSAPTGTDTQYF. The genes are TRBV2 and TRBJ2-3, with 7 bases lining up with TRBD1. CDR3 length equals 14 residues. Unmatched junction bases numbered 6, after V lost 6 bases and J lost 3 bases. Germline V CDR1 and CDR2: SNHLY, FYNNEI.

The chain is built from TRBV28 and TRBJ1-5; no clear D. There are 13 residues in the CDR3. CDR1 and CDR2 (germline): MDHEN, SYDVKM. Trimming cost V 5 bases and J 7 bases, with 12 bases left between them. CDR3 nucleotides: TGTGCCAGCAGTACGACGCGGGTACAGCCCCAGCATTTT. Protein sequence: CASSTTRVQPQHF.

The chain joins TRBV5-1 to TRBJ2-1; 7 nucleotides line up with TRBD2. The germline CDR1 and CDR2 sequences are SGHRS and YFSETQ. This CDR3 has 14 residues. The ends lost 5 bases at V and 5 bases at J; junction bases unmatched: 7. The CDR3 nucleotides read TGCGCCAGCAGTGAAACTAGCGTTAACAATGAGCAGTTCTTC. This sequence encodes CASSETSVNNEQFF.

CDR3 nucleotide sequence: TGCGCCAGCAGCCACCAACAGGGATCTGAAGCTTTCTTT. Translation gives CASSHQQGSEAFF. The chain is built from TRBV5-1 and TRBJ1-1, with TRBD1 as a possible D gene (6 bases). Germline CDR1 and CDR2: SGHRS and YFSETQ. This CDR3 comprises 13 residues. Trimming took 4 bases from V and 6 from J, leaving 13 bases between them.

V is TRBV28 and J is TRBJ1-1; maybe TRBD1 (6 bases). CDR3 length: 15 amino acids. Germline assignment: CDR1 MDHEN and CDR2 SYDVKM. The V end was cut by 10 bases, the J end by 6 bases, with 24 bases between. CDR3 DNA sequence: TGTGCCACCACTACGAGGGCACAGGGAAGGCCTGAAGCTTTCTTT. Its translation: CATTTRAQGRPEAFF.

The V call is TRBV19, the J call TRBJ1-6, with unresolved D. Per germline, CDR1 LNHDA and CDR2 SQIVND (reference sequence). Trimming took off 8 bases at V and 2 bases at J, with 10 bases between the two ends. The CDR3 has 14 amino acids. CDR3 in amino acids: CASGGETYNSPLHF. The CDR3 nucleotides are TGTGCCAGTGGCGGGGAAACCTATAATTCACCCCTCCACTTT.

As for this clone: An end of the junction differs from the germline gene, which may be a read error. The chain carries TRBV5-1 and TRBJ2-4; 14 bases fit TRBD2. From germline, CDR1 is SGHRS and CDR2 YFSETQ. This CDR3 has 16 residues. CDR3 sequence: CASSLSPTSGGDRPSF. The CDR3 DNA is TGCGCCAGCAGCCTATCGCCGACTAGCGGGGGGGATCGGCCCAGCTTC.

The rearrangement links TRBV2 to TRBJ1-5, with 7 bases fitting TRBD1. The V gene end was trimmed by 6 bases and the J gene end by 6 bases; junction bases not matched to a gene: 8. Per germline, CDR1 SNHLY and CDR2 FYNNEI. The CDR3 has 14 amino acids. CDR3 coding DNA: TGTGCCAGCAGGACTACAGGGGTTCTTCAGCCCCAGCATTTT. It codes for CASRTTGVLQPQHF.